This T cell receptor (beta chain) was identified in a study of CD4 T cells in relation to SARS-CoV-2 and coronaviruses. At the level of the study: After roughly ten days of antigen culture, PBMC TCR beta CDR3s were sequenced. Negative control cultures got HIV-1 Nef peptides or no peptide.

The assay was immunoSEQ multiplex PCR, and TCRdb's table has in-frame clones only and misses some. The sample lists some 20,000 clones; around three quarters were seen once. About this clone itself: Its antigen is not identified.

The unexposed donors gave CD4+ T cells in about 2011-2018, prior to COVID-19. CD4+ T cells were isolated from the cells after about 11 days of culture. As cell numbers allowed, unexposed-donor CD4+ T cells faced SARS-CoV-2 S/N and four cold-coronavirus spikes. On days 3 and 7, cultures got half fresh IL-2 medium. Trimming took 1 base from V and 8 from J, leaving 21 bases between them. The CDR3 extends over 16 amino acids. Germline-derived CDR1 and CDR2 are SGHRS and YFSETQ. J is TRBJ2-5 and V is TRBV5-1; possibly TRBD1 or TRBD2 for D (7 bases each). The source material was CD4+ T cells from PBMCs, cultured in vitro. This sequence originates from a human donor in good health. The CDR3 loop reads CASSLLPGEGAGTQYF. In DNA form, the CDR3 reads TGCGCCAGCAGCTTGCTGCCCGGGGAGGGGGCCGGAACCCAGTACTTC.